This T cell receptor beta chain comes out of a study of CD8 T cells in Susac syndrome. As for the study in general: At blood draw, Susac syndrome patients were therapy-naive, on corticosteroids, or on intravenous immunoglobulin alone. Study findings and constraints: The CD4+ T cell repertoires in Susac syndrome did not show any clonal expansion.

Of note for this clonotype: The target antigen is unknown.

Random hexamers were used to reverse transcribe the RNA input (about 0.5 to 1 ug). By means of immunoSEQ multiplex PCR, TCR beta CDR3 spanning 54 Vbeta and 13 Jbeta underwent amplification. One entry per CDR3 protein, called by TCRdb with MiXCR from the immunoSEQ multiplex PCR reads. Of 120,000 or so distinct CDR3 sequences listed, around 96% are singletons. TEMRA cells were FACS-enriched, with CD8+ and CD4+ T cells isolated negatively. V dropped 5 bases and J dropped 6 bases, with 11 bases sitting between them. Germline assignment: CDR1 SGHTA and CDR2 FQGNSA. This CDR3 spans 13 amino acids. The rearrangement links TRBV7-2 to TRBJ2-1, with a possible D match to TRBD1 (5 bases). The TCR was taken from a human donor with Susac syndrome. Input material: CD4+ T cells from PBMCs. CDR3 region: CASSGHFANEQFF. In nucleotides, the CDR3 is TGTGCCAGCAGCGGACACTTTGCCAATGAGCAGTTCTTC.